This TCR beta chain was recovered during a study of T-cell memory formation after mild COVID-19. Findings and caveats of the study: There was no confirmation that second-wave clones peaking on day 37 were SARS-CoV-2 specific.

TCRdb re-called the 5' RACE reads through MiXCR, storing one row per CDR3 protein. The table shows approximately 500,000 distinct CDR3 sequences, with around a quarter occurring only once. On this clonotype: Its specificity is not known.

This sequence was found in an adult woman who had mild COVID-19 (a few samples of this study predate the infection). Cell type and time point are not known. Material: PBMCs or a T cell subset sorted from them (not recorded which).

The CDR3, as DNA: TGTGCCAGCAGCCCGGGTCTTTCCCCTCTCTACGAGCAGTACTTC. Amino acid sequence: CASSPGLSPLYEQYF. The J gene is TRBJ2-7, the V gene TRBV5-5, with no clear D. The CDR3 is 15 amino acids. The germline gives CDR1 SGHKS, CDR2 YYEKEE (reference sequence). Deletions cut 4 bases from V and 3 bases from J, with 17 bases between.